Below are 16 T cell receptor beta chains sequenced from a single sample in a study of T cell responses to AZD1222 COVID-19 vaccine. Here immunoSEQ multiplex PCR was the method, and the copy in TCRdb shows in-frame clones only, minus some. The data contain about 29,000 clones, nearly 95% of them singletons. Sequencing was performed on peripheral blood, taken on day 0 of AZD1222 vaccination. These receptors came from an adult in good health.

V gene TRBV2 combines with J gene TRBJ1-5, with a tentative D call TRBD1 (5 bases). CDR3 length: 14 residues. Per the germline V gene, CDR1 is SNHLY and CDR2 is FYNNEI. The V end lost 2 bases, the J end lost 6 bases, and 11 bases lay between the germline ends. The CDR3 region is CASSEMSRAQPQHF. In DNA form, the CDR3 reads TGTGCCAGCAGTGAAATGAGCAGGGCTCAGCCCCAGCATTTT.

V is TRBV5-4 and J is TRBJ2-4; the D gene could be TRBD1 or TRBD2 (5 bases each). The germline V gene has CDR1 SGHNT and CDR2 YYREEE (reference sequence). The CDR3 is 14 amino acids. Trimming removed 5 bases at V and 3 bases at J, with 12 bases between. The CDR3 nucleotides read TGTGCCAGCAGGCCCGGGGACGGCAAAAACATTCAGTACTTC. Its protein product is CASRPGDGKNIQYF. Full variable domain (remainder filled in from reference TRBV5-4 and TRBJ2-4): ETGVTQSPTHLIKTRGQQVTLRCSSQSGHNTVSWYQQALGQGPQFIFQYYREEENGRGNFPPRFSGLQFPNYSSELNVNALELDDSALYLCASRPGDGKNIQYFGAGTRLSVL.

This clone came up once. The chain uses TRBV9 and TRBJ2-1; no clear D gene. The V gene lost 4 bases and the J gene lost 0 bases, with 11 bases spanning the gap. This CDR3 contains 15 residues. Germline V gene lookup returns CDR1 SGDLS and CDR2 YYNGEE. In DNA form, the CDR3 reads TGTGCCAGCAGCATCCAGGAGAGCTCCTACAATGAGCAGTTCTTC. It yields the protein CASSIQESSYNEQFF.

This clone was picked up one time. The rearrangement joins TRBV4-1 to TRBJ1-3; the match to TRBD1 covers 11 bases. There are 15 residues in the CDR3. Trimming cost V 4 bases and J 2 bases; bases outside gene matches: 1. Germline V gives CDR1 MGHRA, CDR2 YSYEKL. The CDR3 spells CASSPGQGAGNTIYF. CDR3 DNA: TGCGCCAGCAGCCCGGGACAGGGGGCTGGAAACACCATATATTTT.

V usage is TRBV5-4 and J usage is TRBJ2-7; D possibly corresponds to TRBD2 (6 bases). Trimming removed 4 bases from V and 0 bases from J, with 11 bases in between. Germline V gene lookup returns CDR1 SGHNT and CDR2 YYREEE (reference sequence). CDR3 size: 14 residues. CDR3: CASSAGLASYEQYF. The CDR3 DNA follows: TGTGCCAGCAGCGCGGGACTGGCCTCCTACGAGCAGTACTTC.

The V and J genes are TRBV5-1 and TRBJ2-2, with 7 bases lining up with TRBD1. Trimming took 0 bases from V and 6 from J; bases not matched to a gene: 5. The germline gives CDR1 SGHRS, CDR2 YFSETQ. The CDR3 covers 15 residues. In DNA, the CDR3 is TGCGCCAGCAGCTTGGAGTCTCAGGGGGCCGGGGAGCTGTTTTTT. Residues: CASSLESQGAGELFF.

The chain joins TRBV6-2 or TRBV6-3 to TRBJ2-4, with D perhaps assigned TRBD1 or TRBD2 (6 bases each). Looked up from germline, CDR1 is MNHEY and CDR2 is SVGEGT. The V and J ends lost 5 bases and 0 bases respectively, with 17 bases between them. CDR3 size: 17 residues. The CDR3 coding sequence is TGTGCCAGCAGTGCGTACTCGGGGGCTCTAGCCAAAAACATTCAGTACTTC. Translation gives CASSAYSGALAKNIQYF.

The J gene is TRBJ2-3, the V gene TRBV11-2; D call uncertain. CDR1 SGHAT and CDR2 FQNNGV come from the germline V gene. CDR3 size: 14 residues. Deletions cut 1 base from V and 2 bases from J, with 7 bases between. Written as DNA, the CDR3 is TGTGCCAGCAGCTTAGGTCCCGCCACAGATACGCAGTATTTT. Translating it yields CASSLGPATDTQYF.

The chain carries TRBV25-1 and TRBJ2-7; a possible D gene is TRBD1 (6 bases). The germline V gene encodes CDR1 MGHDK and CDR2 SYGVNS. CDR3 length: 15 residues. V dropped 2 bases and J dropped 1 base, with 12 bases sitting between them. DNA for the CDR3: TGTGCCAGCAGTGAAATGGGGACACCGTCCTACGAGCAGTACTTC. It translates to CASSEMGTPSYEQYF.

V is TRBV7-9 and J is TRBJ1-4, with no clear D. The V end lost 1 base, the J end lost 2 bases, and 11 bases lay between the germline ends. From germline, CDR1 is SEHNR and CDR2 FQNEAQ (reference sequence). CDR3 size: 16 residues. CDR3: CASSLDGLSTNEKLFF. DNA for the CDR3: TGTGCCAGCAGCTTAGATGGACTCTCTACTAATGAAAAACTGTTTTTT.

The chain couples TRBV4-1 to TRBJ1-1, with 7 bases aligning to TRBD1. The CDR3 sequence is 15 residues long. V dropped 2 bases and J dropped 2; count of bases not matched to a gene: 5. Germline CDR1 reads MGHRA; CDR2 reads YSYEKL. The CDR3 is CASSQIDRVNTEAFF. CDR3 DNA: TGCGCCAGCAGCCAAATTGACAGGGTTAACACTGAAGCTTTCTTT.

The chain links TRBV7-2 to TRBJ1-4; 9 nucleotides line up with TRBD1. J lost 10 bases, V lost 1 base, and 7 bases had no gene match. CDR1 is SGHTA and CDR2 is FQGNSA in the germline V gene. This CDR3 has 15 amino acids. The CDR3 loop reads CASSLVGTGLVKLFF. The DNA of the CDR3 is TGTGCCAGCAGCTTAGTCGGGACAGGGTTGGTAAAACTGTTTTTT.

The chain links TRBV13 to TRBJ1-6; D is possibly TRBD1 (6 bases). The CDR3 consists of 17 residues. The V gene's germline CDR1 is PRHDT and CDR2 FYEKMQ (reference sequence). Trimming removed 3 bases at V and 0 bases at J, with 12 bases between. CDR3 region: CASSFQGLYSYNSPLHF. DNA of the CDR3: TGTGCCAGCAGCTTCCAGGGGTTATACTCCTATAATTCACCCCTCCACTTT.

V is TRBV27 and J is TRBJ2-3; the D is unclear. From germline, CDR1 is MNHEY and CDR2 SMNVEV (reference sequence). The CDR3 spans 14 residues. V was cut by 3 bases and J by 2 bases, with 9 bases left in between. CDR3 sequence reads: CASSLYSPTDTQYF. The CDR3 DNA sequence: TGTGCCAGCAGTTTGTACTCCCCCACAGATACGCAGTATTTT.

The rearrangement links TRBV7-2 to TRBJ2-1; 8 nucleotides align to TRBD2. Trimming took 8 bases from V and 7 from J; bases not matched to a gene: 22. This CDR3 comprises 18 residues. Germline CDR1 is SGHTA and CDR2 is FQGNSA. CDR3 sequence reads: CASAYPGGPGHAKNEQFF. Written as DNA, the CDR3 is TGTGCCAGCGCTTATCCGGGAGGGCCAGGCCATGCCAAGAATGAGCAGTTCTTC.

The J gene is TRBJ2-2, the V gene TRBV2; weak D call: TRBD2 (5 bases). Germline-derived CDR1 and CDR2 are SNHLY and FYNNEI. The CDR3 loop spans 14 amino acids. Between the trimmed V and J ends, which lost 9 bases and 0 bases, there was a span of 11 bases. The CDR3 DNA reads TGTGCCAGTACCGGGCGGGCGAACACCGGGGAGCTGTTTTTT. It encodes CASTGRANTGELFF.